One and the same sample provided the 29 T cell receptor beta chains below, sequenced in a study of blood T cells in healthy people across ages. For the second PCR, which ran for about 6 to 11 cycles, a sample-barcoded 5' primer and a J-beta primer mix were used. TCRdb analysed the 5' RACE reads with MiXCR anew, one entry per CDR3 protein. The table shows 850,000 to 1,000,000 distinct CDR3 sequences, with around 46% occurring only once. The sample taken for sequencing was blood. These receptors originate from a man aged 25 to 40 in good health.

This clonotype has a handful of counts. This chain joins TRBV6-2 or TRBV6-3 and TRBJ2-3; D unresolved. CDR3 size: 15 residues. Per the germline V gene, CDR1 is MNHEY and CDR2 is SVGEGT. V lost 0 bases and J lost 2, with 9 bases in between. CDR3 sequence (DNA): TGTGCCAGCAGTTACTCAGCCCTCTTCACAGATACGCAGTATTTT. This encodes CASSYSALFTDTQYF.

This chain uses TRBV5-1 with TRBJ2-3, with D possibly matching TRBD2 (6 bases). V was shortened by 4 bases and J by 2 bases, with 11 bases between the two germline ends. The length of the CDR3 is 14 residues. Germline CDR1 SGHRS, CDR2 YFSETQ. Here the CDR3 reads CASSQGLYTDTQYF. For the CDR3, the DNA is TGCGCCAGCAGCCAGGGACTCTACACAGATACGCAGTATTTT. The whole variable domain, filled in from reference TRBV5-1 and TRBJ2-3, reads KAGVTQTPRYLIKTRGQQVTLSCSPISGHRSVSWYQQTPGQGLQFLFEYFSETQRNKGNFPGRFSGRQFSNSRSEMNVSTLELGDSALYLCASSQGLYTDTQYFGPGTRLTVL.

This clonotype occurred many times. The chain is built from TRBV7-2 and TRBJ1-2; D not certain. The CDR3 length is 13 residues. Trimming pared 1 base from V and 4 bases from J, leaving 7 bases between. Germline V gene lookup returns CDR1 SGHTA and CDR2 FQGNSA. In nucleotides, the CDR3 is TGTGCCAGCAGCTTAGGGGGTGGCTATGGCTACACCTTC. Encoded protein: CASSLGGGYGYTF.

With regard to this clonotype: One end of the junction fails to match germline, which may point to a read error. The chain couples TRBV29-1 to TRBJ2-3, with 14 bases matching TRBD2. This CDR3 comprises 15 residues. CDR1 is SQVTM, CDR2 ANQGSEA, per germline. The CDR3 reads CSAEGTSGSRDTQYF. The CDR3 DNA follows: TGCAGCGCCGAGGGGACTAGCGGGAGCAGAGATACGCAGTATTTT.

This clonotype was seen at least ten times. The chain carries TRBV7-2 and TRBJ1-2; no firm D call. V lost 5 bases, J lost 4 bases, and 14 bases lay in between. The CDR3 consists of 14 residues. In germline, CDR1 is SGHTA, CDR2 FQGNSA. The CDR3 region has the DNA TGTGCCAGCAGCCCTACGACCTGGGGCTATGGCTACACCTTC. It translates to CASSPTTWGYGYTF. The whole variable domain, filled in from reference TRBV7-2 and TRBJ1-2, reads GAGVSQSPSNKVTEKGKDVELRCDPISGHTALYWYRQSLGQGLEFLIYFQGNSAPDKSGLPSDRFSAERTGGSVSTLTIQRTQQEDSAVYLCASSPTTWGYGYTFGSGTRLTVV.

This clonotype was recorded a few times. This rearrangement joins TRBV11-2 to TRBJ2-7; the D is unclear. CDR3 length: 12 amino acids. Germline-derived CDR1 and CDR2 are SGHAT and FQNNGV. V shed 6 bases and J shed 3 bases, with 9 bases lying between them. CDR3 sequence reads: CASRSGNYEQYF. CDR3 DNA sequence: TGTGCCAGCAGATCAGGAAACTACGAGCAGTACTTC.

This chain uses TRBV3-1 with TRBJ1-5; 11 bases agree with TRBD1. CDR1 LGHDT and CDR2 YNNKEL come from the germline V gene (reference sequence). The CDR3 contains 16 residues. The V gene end was trimmed by 1 base and the J gene end by 6 bases; junction bases not matched to a gene: 5. The CDR3 nucleotides read TGTGCCAGCAGCCAAGGTGGGACAGGGGGGATTCAGCCCCAGCATTTT. Encoded protein: CASSQGGTGGIQPQHF.

In its sample, this clonotype was seen a few times. The J gene is TRBJ2-7, the V gene TRBV4-2, with D tentatively TRBD1 or TRBD2 (5 bases each). Germline lookup yields CDR1 LGHNA and CDR2 YNFKEQ. The CDR3 extends over 12 amino acids. V lost 6 bases and J lost 5, with 11 bases in between. The chain's CDR3 is CASRGERDEQYF. CDR3 DNA: TGTGCCAGCAGGGGGGAGCGCGACGAGCAGTACTTC.

This clonotype was seen once. This chain uses TRBV13 with TRBJ2-3; 7 bases agree with TRBD2. CDR1 and CDR2 from the germline V gene are PRHDT and FYEKMQ (reference sequence). With V trimmed by 4 bases and J by 2 bases, 12 bases remained unmatched. This CDR3 region has 17 residues. CDR3 sequence: CASSSARPAGITDTQYF. The CDR3, as DNA: TGTGCCAGCAGCTCCGCCCGGCCAGCGGGGATCACAGATACGCAGTATTTT.

This clonotype was recorded once. J is TRBJ2-5 and V is TRBV6-2 or TRBV6-3; 7 bases line up with TRBD1. V shed 5 bases and J 13 bases; nucleotides not matched to a gene: 7. Germline CDR1 is MNHEY and CDR2 is SVGEGT. The CDR3 is made up of 11 amino acids. The CDR3 protein is CASSHGQVGYF. In DNA form, the CDR3 reads TGTGCCAGCAGTCACGGACAGGTGGGGTACTTC.

The chain couples TRBV7-2 to TRBJ2-3; perhaps TRBD2 as D (5 bases). V lost 6 bases and J lost 0, with 16 bases in between. The CDR3 length is 16 residues. The germline V gene encodes CDR1 SGHTA and CDR2 FQGNSA. CDR3 protein: CASSLARRASTDTQYF. The CDR3 nucleotides read TGTGCCAGCAGTCTAGCCCGACGGGCTAGCACAGATACGCAGTATTTT.

The rearrangement links TRBV5-6 to TRBJ2-2; D not resolved. Trimming removed 4 bases from V and 5 bases from J, with 9 bases in between. The CDR3 covers 13 residues. The germline V gene has CDR1 SGHDT and CDR2 YYEEEE. CDR3 region: CASSGLETGELFF. The DNA of the CDR3 is TGTGCCAGCAGCGGGCTGGAGACCGGGGAGCTGTTTTTT. Looking up the rest from reference TRBV5-6 and TRBJ2-2 gives the full variable domain: DAGVTQSPTHLIKTRGQQVTLRCSPKSGHDTVSWYQQALGQGPQFIFQYYEEEERQRGNFPDRFSGHQFPNYSSELNVNALLLGDSALYLCASSGLETGELFFGEGSRLTVL.

Many counts were recorded for this clonotype. This sequence joins TRBV6-2 or TRBV6-3 and TRBJ1-2; 9 positions match TRBD1. V was clipped by 4 bases and J by 4 bases; unmatched bases: 7. Germline CDR1 MNHEY, CDR2 SVGEGT. This CDR3 comprises 15 residues. In nucleotides, the CDR3 is TGTGCCAGCAGTTTGGCGGGACAGGGCGCCTATGGCTACACCTTC. Translation gives CASSLAGQGAYGYTF.

This rearrangement joins TRBV3-1 to TRBJ1-4; 8 bases match TRBD1. Germline assignment: CDR1 LGHDT and CDR2 YNNKEL (reference sequence). The CDR3 has 15 residues. V lost 5 bases to trimming and J lost 7 bases; unmatched junction nucleotides: 9. CDR3 protein: CASSARTGSGEKLFF. In DNA form, the CDR3 reads TGTGCCAGCAGCGCCCGGACAGGGAGCGGTGAAAAACTGTTTTTT.

The rearrangement joins TRBV7-9 to TRBJ2-1, with 9 bases matching TRBD1. Unmatched junction bases numbered 7, after V lost 2 bases and J lost 8 bases. Looked up from germline, CDR1 is SEHNR and CDR2 is FQNEAQ (reference sequence). This CDR3 contains 15 residues. CDR3 in DNA: TGTGCCAGCAGCTTATGGGACAGGGAGTACGATGAGCAGTTCTTC. It encodes CASSLWDREYDEQFF.

The rearrangement joins TRBV6-5 to TRBJ1-2; D gene ambiguous. Trimming pared 7 bases from V and 7 bases from J, leaving 10 bases between. This CDR3 is 11 amino acids long. CDR1 is MNHEY and CDR2 is SVGAGI in the germline V gene. The CDR3 DNA is TGTGCCAGCACTGAGGGAGGTGGCTACACCTTC. It codes for CASTEGGGYTF.

This clonotype was seen a handful of times. The rearrangement joins TRBV11-1 to TRBJ2-3, with TRBD2 identical over 12 bases. Germline trimming cut 5 bases from V and 4 bases from J; bases unmatched to any gene: 7. CDR1 and CDR2 from the germline V gene are SGHAT and FQDESV (reference sequence). The CDR3 totals 16 residues. CDR3 sequence: CASSALAGGPADTQYF. The CDR3 nucleotides read TGTGCCAGCAGCGCTCTAGCGGGGGGGCCCGCAGATACGCAGTATTTT. Together with reference TRBV11-1 and TRBJ2-3, the CDR3 gives the full variable domain: EAEVAQSPRYKITEKSQAVAFWCDPISGHATLYWYRQILGQGPELLVQFQDESVVDDSQLPKDRFSAERLKGVDSTLKIQPAELGDSAMYLCASSALAGGPADTQYFGPGTRLTVL.

This sequence joins TRBV5-5 and TRBJ2-1, with D unresolved. In germline, CDR1 is SGHKS, CDR2 YYEKEE (reference sequence). The CDR3 covers 15 residues. Trimming stripped 0 bases from V and 7 bases from J, with 14 bases between. CDR3 DNA: TGTGCCAGCAGCTTGGCAGAAGGGAAAATGAATGAGCAGTTCTTC. It encodes CASSLAEGKMNEQFF.

This clonotype was seen only a few times. This rearrangement joins TRBV28 to TRBJ2-7; a weak D match, TRBD1 (6 bases). Gene TRBJ2-5 matches the end of the DNA better, so the J call may be wrong. There are 14 residues in the CDR3. Germline V lookup: CDR1 MDHEN, CDR2 SYDVKM. CDR3 in amino acids: CASSSQGYQETQYF. The CDR3 nucleotides are TGTGCCAGCAGTTCACAGGGCTACCAAGAGACCCAGTACTTC.

This chain links TRBV4-2 with TRBJ1-1; D is possibly TRBD1 (6 bases). In germline, CDR1 is LGHNA, CDR2 YNFKEQ. This CDR3 contains 13 residues. V lost 6 bases, J lost 4 bases, and 12 bases lay in between. CDR3 in DNA: TGTGCCAGCAGTTCCGGACAGAGCACTGAAGCTTTCTTT. The encoded protein is CASSSGQSTEAFF.

Worth noting for this clonotype: The junction and the germline gene differ at one end; a read error may be behind it. The CDR3 region is CASRSEGRGTEVFF. The CDR3 coding sequence is TGTGCCAGCAGATCAGAGGGGCGCGGCACTGAAGTTTTCTTT. V usage is TRBV3-1 and J usage is TRBJ1-1, with D possibly TRBD1 on 5 matching bases. The CDR3 consists of 14 residues. Germline CDR1 reads LGHDT; CDR2 reads YNNKEL (reference sequence).

The chain links TRBV12-3 or TRBV12-4 to TRBJ2-1, with unresolved D. V was cut by 6 bases and J by 12 bases, with 12 bases left in between. This CDR3 contains 11 residues. CDR3 region: CASSPTRLQFF. The CDR3 nucleotides read TGTGCCAGCAGCCCGACGCGGTTGCAGTTCTTC.

The chain links TRBV20-1 to TRBJ1-5, with 8 bases that match TRBD1. The CDR3 is made up of 13 amino acids. The germline V gene encodes CDR1 DFQATT and CDR2 SNEGSKA (reference sequence). CDR3 DNA: TGCAGCGTTGGACAGGGCGGACGACAGCCCCAGCATTTT. Amino acids: CSVGQGGRQPQHF.

J is TRBJ2-5 and V is TRBV20-1; D is ambiguous. This CDR3 is 11 amino acids long. V was trimmed by 6 bases and J by 7 bases, leaving 12 bases between them. Germline-derived CDR1 and CDR2 are DFQATT and SNEGSKA (reference sequence). CDR3 amino acids: CSANKERTQYF. CDR3 coding DNA: TGCAGTGCAAACAAGGAGAGGACCCAGTACTTC.

In this sample, this clonotype turned up a few times. The DNA of the CDR3 is TGTGCCAGCAGCAGCTTACTTGGGTTCGCGCAGTACTTC. Translating gives CASSSLLGFAQYF. V is TRBV11-2 and J is TRBJ2-7; D is uncertain. Trimming stripped 5 bases from V and 9 bases from J, with 17 bases between. Germline V CDR1 and CDR2: SGHAT, FQNNGV. CDR3 size: 13 residues.

Details on this clonotype: The CDR3 carries no conserved terminal phenylalanine or tryptophan, so it likely arises from a read error. This CDR3 reads CASSPRTGGETQYL. CDR3 in DNA: TGTGCCAGCAGCCCCCGAACAGGGGGAGAGACCCAGTACTTA. This chain links TRBV3-1 with TRBJ2-5, with 8 bases aligning to TRBD1. V was pared by 4 bases and J by 4 bases, with 5 bases of the junction left unmatched. The CDR3 contains 14 residues. Germline loops: CDR1 LGHDT, CDR2 YNNKEL (reference sequence).

The chain uses TRBV7-9 and TRBJ1-1, with D unclear. This CDR3 region has 14 residues. CDR1 and CDR2 (germline): SEHNR, FQNEAQ (reference sequence). V was shortened by 1 base and J by 0 bases, with 6 bases between the two germline ends. The CDR3 sequence: CASSLEGMNTEAFF. CDR3 DNA sequence: TGTGCCAGCAGCTTAGAGGGCATGAACACTGAAGCTTTCTTT. The full variable domain, its missing parts supplied by reference TRBV7-9 and TRBJ1-1, is DTGVSQNPRHKITKRGQNVTFRCDPISEHNRLYWYRQTLGQGPEFLTYFQNEAQLEKSRLLSDRFSAERPKGSFSTLEIQRTEQGDSAMYLCASSLEGMNTEAFFGQGTRLTVV.

The rearrangement links TRBV4-1 to TRBJ2-7; D remains unclear. CDR1 MGHRA and CDR2 YSYEKL come from the germline V gene. The CDR3 spans 15 residues. The ends were cut back, 1 base at V and 0 bases at J, with 10 bases in the middle. This chain's CDR3 is CASSQGWTVSYEQYF. CDR3 DNA: TGCGCCAGCAGCCAAGGGTGGACGGTCTCCTACGAGCAGTACTTC.

The rearrangement joins TRBV10-3 to TRBJ2-3; 15 bases are shared with TRBD2. In germline, CDR1 is ENHRY, CDR2 SYGVKD. The J segment lost 0 bases and the V segment lost 3 bases, leaving 10 bases of the junction unmatched. The CDR3 is 20 residues long. CDR3 coding DNA: TGTGCCATCAGTGACCGGACTAGCGGGGGGGTGACCCTTAGCACAGATACGCAGTATTTT. This gives the protein CAISDRTSGGVTLSTDTQYF.